The 10 T cell receptor beta chains reported below all come from one sample, sequenced in a study of cytomegalovirus exposure and HLA in healthy donors. The study ran its PCR with 60 Vbeta and 13 Jbeta primers. Some clones are missing from TCRdb's copy, which holds only in-frame ones; the method was immunoSEQ multiplex PCR. The repertoire holds 85,000 to 120,000 clones, with 65% to 90% as singletons. The sample was PBMCs. These receptors all come from a man aged 45-65 years in good health and CMV-seronegative.

This clone showed up just a few times. The J gene is TRBJ2-6, the V gene TRBV5-3; possible D gene TRBD1, 6 bases. TRBV5-3 is an ORF for which the function is uncertain. V lost 4 bases and J lost 0, with 8 bases in between. The CDR3 is 15 amino acids. CDR3 DNA: TGTGCCAGAAGCGTGGACAGCTCTGGGGCCAACGTCCTGACTTTC. This gives the protein CARSVDSSGANVLTF.

J is TRBJ2-5 and V is TRBV7-2; perhaps TRBD1 as D (5 bases). V lost 5 bases and J lost 2, with 9 bases in between. CDR1 and CDR2 (germline): SGHTA, FQGNSA. The CDR3 spans 13 residues. The CDR3 is CASSPQVQETQYF. The CDR3 coding sequence is TGTGCCAGCAGCCCACAGGTTCAAGAGACCCAGTACTTC.

The table lists this clone with a few counts. The V gene is TRBV18, the J gene TRBJ1-2; 8 nucleotides line up with TRBD1. Losses at the gene ends were 5 bases for V and 4 bases for J; bases not matched to a gene: 6. This CDR3 spans 14 amino acids. CDR1 is KGHSH, CDR2 LQKENI, per germline. CDR3 residues: CASSADRESYGYTF. For the CDR3, the DNA is TGTGCCAGCTCAGCGGACAGGGAGAGCTATGGCTACACCTTC. Variable domain in full (rest from reference TRBV18 and TRBJ1-2): NAGVMQNPRHLVRRRGQEARLRCSPMKGHSHVYWYRQLPEEGLKFMVYLQKENIIDESGMPKERFSAEFPKEGPSILRIQQVVRGDSAAYFCASSADRESYGYTFGSGTRLTVV.

V gene TRBV29-1 combines with J gene TRBJ1-4; tentatively, D is TRBD1 (6 bases). There are 15 residues in the CDR3. Germline lookup yields CDR1 SQVTM and CDR2 ANQGSEA. The V end was cut by 4 bases, the J end by 3 bases, with 15 bases between. The CDR3 loop reads CSVGDARGSNEKLFF. CDR3 nucleotide sequence: TGCAGCGTTGGAGACGCAAGGGGGTCTAATGAAAAACTGTTTTTT. Together with reference TRBV29-1 and TRBJ1-4, the CDR3 gives the full variable domain: SAVISQKPSRDICQRGTSLTIQCQVDSQVTMMFWYRQQPGQSLTLIATANQGSEATYESGFVIDKFPISRPNLTFSTLTVSNMSPEDSSIYLCSVGDARGSNEKLFFGSGTQLSVL.

The J gene is TRBJ2-7, the V gene TRBV28; D might be TRBD1 (5 bases). Germline V CDR1 and CDR2: MDHEN, SYDVKM. V was trimmed by 3 bases and J by 3 bases, leaving 15 bases between them. This CDR3 has 15 residues. Here the CDR3 DNA reads TGTGCCAGCAGTTTGATCTGGCAGGGTCGCTACGAGCAGTACTTC. It is translated as CASSLIWQGRYEQYF.

This clone was detected only a few times. The chain links TRBV6-1 to TRBJ1-4; D is possibly TRBD1 (6 bases). The CDR3 is 13 amino acids. Germline V CDR1 and CDR2: MNHNS, SASEGT. In nucleotides, the CDR3 is TGTGCAGGGGGGGGTCGGACTAATGAAAAACTGTTTTTT. Residues: CAGGGRTNEKLFF.

The chain uses TRBV5-5 and TRBJ2-3; no clear D gene. The CDR3 contains 15 residues. Deletions cut 4 bases from V and 2 bases from J, with 14 bases between. The germline V gene has CDR1 SGHKS and CDR2 YYEKEE (reference sequence). CDR3 bases: TGTGCCAGCAGCCCGTCCCTACCGCTCACAGATACGCAGTATTTT. This encodes CASSPSLPLTDTQYF.

J is TRBJ1-1 and V is TRBV29-1; the match to TRBD1 covers 7 bases. This CDR3 is built from 13 residues. After removal of 5 bases from V and 8 bases from J, the junction contained 11 bases not matched to a gene. The germline V gene has CDR1 SQVTM and CDR2 ANQGSEA. The CDR3 DNA reads TGCAGCGTTAAACATTGGGGACAGATCGAAGCTTTCTTT. Amino acids: CSVKHWGQIEAFF. Variable domain in full (rest from reference TRBV29-1 and TRBJ1-1): SAVISQKPSRDICQRGTSLTIQCQVDSQVTMMFWYRQQPGQSLTLIATANQGSEATYESGFVIDKFPISRPNLTFSTLTVSNMSPEDSSIYLCSVKHWGQIEAFFGQGTRLTVV.

The chain is built from TRBV4-3 and TRBJ1-2; no firm D call. The CDR3 totals 15 residues. The V gene lost 1 base and the J gene lost 3 bases, with 12 bases spanning the gap. Per germline, CDR1 LGHNA and CDR2 YSLEER. DNA for the CDR3: TGCGCCAGCAGCCAAGTTGAGAGGGAGTACTATGGCTACACCTTC. Protein: CASSQVEREYYGYTF.

The chain has TRBV5-1 and TRBJ1-4; D call uncertain. Germline loops: CDR1 SGHRS, CDR2 YFSETQ. This CDR3 region has 13 residues. V was pared by 4 bases and J by 0 bases, with 4 bases between. The CDR3 DNA sequence: TGCGCCAGCAGCGACACAACTAATGAAAAACTGTTTTTT. Amino acids: CASSDTTNEKLFF.